Listed below are T cell receptor beta chains from one sample, sequenced in a study of blood T cell repertoires in COVID-19. The protocol was immunoSEQ multiplex PCR, while the TCRdb copy is restricted to in-frame clones and leaves out a portion. The sample holds some 500,000 clones, roughly 90% seen once. The sequenced material came from PBMCs or T cells enriched from blood (not recorded which). These TCRs come from a woman in her thirties or forties who had recovered from COVID-19. Each CDR3 is given with its conserved first and last residue. Fields, in order: D gene, V gene, J gene, clone size, CDR3 DNA, CDR3 protein. A D gene is named only where the DNA matches it firmly. Size tells how often a clone was seen (once, few, many) or the class of an expanded clone, and some rows leave it out.

>-|TRBV4-1|TRBJ1-2|-
TGCGCCAGCAGCCAAGATCAACGGGGGGCGGATGGCTACACCTTC
CASSQDQRGADGYTF
>TRBD1|TRBV3-1/TRBV3-2|TRBJ1-2|-
TGTGCCAGCAGCCTTAACCAGGGGGCAGATGGCTACACCTTC
CASSLNQGADGYTF
>TRBD1|TRBV7-2|TRBJ2-3|-
TGTGCCAGCAGCTCCCCAGGGGGCGGACATGGCTATACGCAGTATTTT
CASSSPGGGHGYTQYF
>TRBD2|TRBV7-9|TRBJ2-5|-
TGTGCCAGCAGCTTGGGACTAGCGGGAGATTGGTGGGAGACCCAGTACTTC
CASSLGLAGDWWETQYF
>-|TRBV11-2|TRBJ2-7|-
TGTGCCAGCAGCTTAGTTGCGGGAACCTCCTACGAGCAGTACTTC
CASSLVAGTSYEQYF
>-|TRBV2|TRBJ2-5|-
TGTGCCAGCAGTGATCTGGGGAGAGAGACCCAGTACTTC
CASSDLGRETQYF
>-|TRBV4-2|TRBJ1-5|few
TGTGCCAGCAGCCAACCAGGGGCTGGTCAGCCCCAGCATTTT
CASSQPGAGQPQHF
>-|TRBV19|TRBJ1-2|-
TGTGCCAGTAGTATACCCGGACAGACGGTGGGCTACACCTTC
CASSIPGQTVGYTF
>-|TRBV7-6|TRBJ1-3|-
TGTGCCAGCAGCTTGAGGGCGGGGTTAATAGACTCTGGAAACACCATATATTTT
CASSLRAGLIDSGNTIYF
>TRBD2|TRBV3-1/TRBV3-2|TRBJ2-2|-
TGTGCCAGCAGCCACCTCCTGCCCTCACCGGGACTACCAAACACCGGGGAGCTGTTTTTT
CASSHLLPSPGLPNTGELFF
>-|TRBV7-9|TRBJ2-7|-
TGTGCCAGCAGCTTAGGCACACCCGAGCAGTACTTC
CASSLGTPEQYF
>TRBD1|TRBV18|TRBJ2-7|-
TGTGCCAGCTCACGTTGGCAGGGGGCGTCCTACGAGCAGTACTTC
CASSRWQGASYEQYF
>-|TRBV30|TRBJ1-6|-
TGTGCCTGGAGTCGGGGTACACCCCTCCACTTT
CAWSRGTPLHF
>-|TRBV29-1|TRBJ1-2|-
TGCAGCGTTGTAGGAGGGAACTATGGCTACACCTTC
CSVVGGNYGYTF
>TRBD1|TRBV13|TRBJ1-1|-
TGTGCCAGCAGCTTTACAGGGGTAGGGACTGAAGCTTTCTTT
CASSFTGVGTEAFF
>TRBD1|TRBV7-2|TRBJ2-2|-
TGTGCCAGCAGCTTAGTGGGGACAGGGTCGAACACCGGGGAGCTGTTTTTT
CASSLVGTGSNTGELFF
>TRBD1|TRBV23-1|TRBJ1-1|-
TGCGCCAGCAGTCACCGCGGACAGGGGGCAGGTGACACTGAAGCTTTCTTT
CASSHRGQGAGDTEAFF
>TRBD2|TRBV3-1/TRBV3-2|TRBJ2-1|-
TGTGCCAGCAGCCAAGTGCGCGGGAGGAATTACAATGAGCAGTTCTTC
CASSQVRGRNYNEQFF
>TRBD2|TRBV29-1|TRBJ2-1|-
TGCAGCGTTTCTAGCGGGAGGGCCTTTGAGCAGTTCTTC
CSVSSGRAFEQFF